The source of this T cell receptor (beta chain) is a study of naive and memory T cell subsets. Study-level points and caveats: Clonotypes here are unpaired alpha or beta chain sequences. From naive to CM, EM and EMRA, diversity decreased and Gini increased.

From germline, CDR1 is SGHAT and CDR2 FQNNGV. The V gene end was trimmed by 4 bases and the J gene end by 7 bases; junction bases not matched to a gene: 8. The CDR3 runs to 14 residues. Both TRBC1 and TRBC2 were covered by a beta constant-region primer of two equimolar oligonucleotides. TCRdb re-called the UMI-ligation and nested PCR reads with MiXCR, one entry per CDR3 protein. The sample contains around 35,000 distinct CDR3 sequences, approximately 12% of which appear only once. CMV status came from CD4+ IFNgamma after overnight CMV lysate stimulation. Cells stained for CD3, CD4, CD8, CD45RA and CD27 were sorted into four subsets. This clonotype turned up a few times. The antigen remains undetermined.

V and J are TRBV11-2 and TRBJ2-5, with TRBD2 identical over 8 bases. Sequenced sample: effector memory CD4+ T cells from blood. As to subset: effector memory, CD45RA- CD27-. This sequence was found in a human donor in good health. CDR3: CASSWGVAGGTQYF. The CDR3 DNA is TGTGCCAGCAGCTGGGGTGTTGCGGGAGGGACCCAGTACTTC. The variable domain in full, completed from reference TRBV11-2 and TRBJ2-5, reads EAGVAQSPRYKIIEKRQSVAFWCNPISGHATLYWYQQILGQGPKLLIQFQNNGVVDDSQLPKDRFSAERLKGVDSTLKIQPAKLEDSAVYLCASSWGVAGGTQYFGPGTRLLVL.